This T cell receptor (beta chain) was recovered during a study of blood T cell repertoires in COVID-19. Across the study: Sites in the United States, Italy and Spain provided acute and convalescent COVID-19 samples.

Cohort allocation depended upon clinical history that participants reported. The protocol was immunoSEQ multiplex PCR, while the TCRdb copy is restricted to in-frame clones and leaves out a portion. The sample carries a few hundred thousand clones, roughly nine tenths recorded once. Germline CDR1 and CDR2: SGHRS and YFSETQ. This CDR3 has 16 amino acids. V shed 0 bases and J 3 bases; nucleotides not matched to a gene: 4. This chain joins TRBV5-1 and TRBJ2-1; 9 positions agree with TRBD2. Sequenced material: PBMCs or T cells enriched from blood (not recorded which). The source of this sequence is a woman between 40 and 55 years old who had been exposed to COVID-19. CDR3 sequence (DNA): TGCGCCAGCAGCTTGGGACTAGCGGCTATCTACAATGAGCAGTTCTTC. Translation: CASSLGLAAIYNEQFF.